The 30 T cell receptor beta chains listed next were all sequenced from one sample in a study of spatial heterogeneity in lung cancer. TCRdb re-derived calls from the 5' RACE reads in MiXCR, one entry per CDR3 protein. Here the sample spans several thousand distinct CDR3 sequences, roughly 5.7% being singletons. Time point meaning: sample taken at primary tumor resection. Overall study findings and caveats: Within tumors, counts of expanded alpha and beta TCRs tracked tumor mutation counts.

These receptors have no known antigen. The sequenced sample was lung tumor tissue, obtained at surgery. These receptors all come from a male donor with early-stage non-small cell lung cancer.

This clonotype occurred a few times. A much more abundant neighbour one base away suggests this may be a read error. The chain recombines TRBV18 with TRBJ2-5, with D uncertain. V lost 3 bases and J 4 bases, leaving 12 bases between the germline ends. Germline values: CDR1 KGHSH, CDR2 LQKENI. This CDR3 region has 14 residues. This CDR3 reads CASSPQIRTETQYF. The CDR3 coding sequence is TGTGCCAGCTCACCCCAAATAAGGACAGAGACCCAGTACTTC.

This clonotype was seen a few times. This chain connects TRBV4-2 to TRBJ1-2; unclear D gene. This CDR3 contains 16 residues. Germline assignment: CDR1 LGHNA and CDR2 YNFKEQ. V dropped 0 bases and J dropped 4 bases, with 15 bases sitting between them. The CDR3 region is CASSQDPGNKFYGYTF. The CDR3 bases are TGTGCCAGCAGCCAAGATCCTGGAAACAAATTCTATGGCTACACCTTC.

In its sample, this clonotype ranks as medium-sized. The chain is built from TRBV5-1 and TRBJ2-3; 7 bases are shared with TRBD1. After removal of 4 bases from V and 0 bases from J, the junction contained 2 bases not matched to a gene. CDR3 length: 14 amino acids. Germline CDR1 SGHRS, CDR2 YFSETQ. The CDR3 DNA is TGCGCCAGCAGCACACAGGGGAGCACAGATACGCAGTATTTT. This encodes CASSTQGSTDTQYF. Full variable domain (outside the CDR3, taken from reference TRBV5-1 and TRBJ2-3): KAGVTQTPRYLIKTRGQQVTLSCSPISGHRSVSWYQQTPGQGLQFLFEYFSETQRNKGNFPGRFSGRQFSNSRSEMNVSTLELGDSALYLCASSTQGSTDTQYFGPGTRLTVL.

As DNA, the CDR3 is TGCGCCAGCAGCCAAGAGAGGGCTAACACCGGGGAGCTGTTTTTT. Translating gives CASSQERANTGELFF. This chain links TRBV4-1 with TRBJ2-2, with a weak D call TRBD2 (5 bases). Germline loops: CDR1 MGHRA, CDR2 YSYEKL. CDR3 length: 15 residues. The germline V and J ends were trimmed by 0 bases and 2 bases, with 7 bases remaining between them.

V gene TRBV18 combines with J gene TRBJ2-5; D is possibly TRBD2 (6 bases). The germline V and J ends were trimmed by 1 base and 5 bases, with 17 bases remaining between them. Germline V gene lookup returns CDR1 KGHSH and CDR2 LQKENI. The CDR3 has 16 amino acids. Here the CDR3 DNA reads TGTGCCAGCTCACCACGGAGGGACCTGGCAGGGGAGACCCAGTACTTC. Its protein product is CASSPRRDLAGETQYF. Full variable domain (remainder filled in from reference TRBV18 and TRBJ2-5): NAGVMQNPRHLVRRRGQEARLRCSPMKGHSHVYWYRQLPEEGLKFMVYLQKENIIDESGMPKERFSAEFPKEGPSILRIQQVVRGDSAAYFCASSPRRDLAGETQYFGPGTRLLVL.

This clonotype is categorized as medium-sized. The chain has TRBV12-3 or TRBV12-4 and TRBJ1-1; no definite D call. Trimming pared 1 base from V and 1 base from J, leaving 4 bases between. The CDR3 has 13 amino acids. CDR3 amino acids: CASSLVGNTEAFF. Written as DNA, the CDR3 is TGTGCCAGCAGTTTAGTGGGGAACACTGAAGCTTTCTTT.

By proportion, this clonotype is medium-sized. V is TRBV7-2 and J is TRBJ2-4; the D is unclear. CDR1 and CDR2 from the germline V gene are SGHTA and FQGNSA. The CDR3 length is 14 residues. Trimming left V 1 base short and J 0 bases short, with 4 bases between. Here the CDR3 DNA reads TGTGCCAGCAGCTTAGGACTAGCCAAAAACATTCAGTACTTC. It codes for CASSLGLAKNIQYF.

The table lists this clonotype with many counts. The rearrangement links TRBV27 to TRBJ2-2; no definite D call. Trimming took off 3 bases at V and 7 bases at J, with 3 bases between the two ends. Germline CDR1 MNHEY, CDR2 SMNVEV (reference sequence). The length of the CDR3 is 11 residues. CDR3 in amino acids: CASSFFGELFF. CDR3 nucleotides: TGTGCCAGCAGTTTTTTCGGGGAGCTGTTTTTT.

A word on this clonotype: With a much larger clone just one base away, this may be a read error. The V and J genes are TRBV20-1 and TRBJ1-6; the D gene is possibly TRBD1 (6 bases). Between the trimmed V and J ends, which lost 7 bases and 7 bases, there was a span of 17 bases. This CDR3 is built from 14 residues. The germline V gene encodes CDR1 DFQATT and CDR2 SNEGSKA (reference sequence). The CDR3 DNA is TGCAGTGTCATACGGGGGGGCGGCAATTCACCCCTCCACTTT. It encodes CSVIRGGGNSPLHF.

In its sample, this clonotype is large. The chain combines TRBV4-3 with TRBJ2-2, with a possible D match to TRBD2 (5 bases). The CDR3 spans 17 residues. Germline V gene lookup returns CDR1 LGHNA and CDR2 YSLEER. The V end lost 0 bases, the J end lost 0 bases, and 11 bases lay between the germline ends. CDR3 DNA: TGCGCCAGCAGCCAAGAAGATTCCGGGGCGAACACCGGGGAGCTGTTTTTT. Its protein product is CASSQEDSGANTGELFF.

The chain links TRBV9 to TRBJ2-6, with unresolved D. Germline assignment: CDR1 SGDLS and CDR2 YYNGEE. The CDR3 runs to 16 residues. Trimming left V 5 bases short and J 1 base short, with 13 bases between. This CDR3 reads CASRDPLGSGANVLTF. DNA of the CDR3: TGTGCCAGCAGAGACCCGCTTGGATCTGGGGCCAACGTCCTGACTTTC.

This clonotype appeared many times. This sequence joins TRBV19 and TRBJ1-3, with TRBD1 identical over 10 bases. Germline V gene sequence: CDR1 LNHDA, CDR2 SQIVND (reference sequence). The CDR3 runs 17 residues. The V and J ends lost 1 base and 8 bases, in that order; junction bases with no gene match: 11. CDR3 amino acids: CASSIAPTGTGADTIYF. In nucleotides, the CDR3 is TGTGCCAGTAGTATAGCCCCGACCGGGACAGGGGCTGACACCATATATTTT. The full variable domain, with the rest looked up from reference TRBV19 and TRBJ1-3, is DGGITQSPKYLFRKEGQNVTLSCEQNLNHDAMYWYRQDPGQGLRLIYYSQIVNDFQKGDIAEGYSVSREKKESFPLTVTSAQKNPTAFYLCASSIAPTGTGADTIYFGEGSWLTVV.

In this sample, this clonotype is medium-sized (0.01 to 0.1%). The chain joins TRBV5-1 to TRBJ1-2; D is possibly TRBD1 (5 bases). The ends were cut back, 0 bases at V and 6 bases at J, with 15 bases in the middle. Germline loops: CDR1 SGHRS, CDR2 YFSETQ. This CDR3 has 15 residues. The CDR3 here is CASSLVSAGNNGYTF. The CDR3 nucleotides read TGCGCCAGCAGCTTGGTTTCGGCAGGGAATAATGGCTACACCTTC.

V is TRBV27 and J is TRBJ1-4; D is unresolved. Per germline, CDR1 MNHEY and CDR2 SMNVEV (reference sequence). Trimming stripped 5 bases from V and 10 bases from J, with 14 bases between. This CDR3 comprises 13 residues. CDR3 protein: CASSPALNPKLFF. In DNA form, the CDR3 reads TGTGCCAGCAGTCCCGCACTCAACCCAAAACTGTTTTTT.

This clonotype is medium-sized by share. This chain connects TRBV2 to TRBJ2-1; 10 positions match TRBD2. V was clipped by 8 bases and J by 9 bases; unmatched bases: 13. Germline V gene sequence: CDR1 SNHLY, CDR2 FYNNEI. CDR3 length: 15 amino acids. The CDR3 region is CASGGLAGERGEQFF. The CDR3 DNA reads TGTGCCAGCGGGGGGCTAGCGGGGGAACGAGGTGAGCAGTTCTTC.

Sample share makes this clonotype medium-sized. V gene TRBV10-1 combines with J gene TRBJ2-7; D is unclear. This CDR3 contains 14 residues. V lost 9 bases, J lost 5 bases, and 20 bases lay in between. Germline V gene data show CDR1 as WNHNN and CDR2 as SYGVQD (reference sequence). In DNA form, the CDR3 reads TGCGCCAGAAACACAAAAGGAGAGAGTGACGAGCAGTACTTC. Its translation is CARNTKGESDEQYF.

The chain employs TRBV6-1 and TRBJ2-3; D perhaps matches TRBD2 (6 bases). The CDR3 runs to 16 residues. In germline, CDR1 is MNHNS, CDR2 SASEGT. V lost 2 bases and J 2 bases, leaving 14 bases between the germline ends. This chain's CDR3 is CASSESRGFTTDTQYF. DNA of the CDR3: TGTGCCAGCAGTGAATCGCGGGGTTTCACCACAGATACGCAGTATTTT.

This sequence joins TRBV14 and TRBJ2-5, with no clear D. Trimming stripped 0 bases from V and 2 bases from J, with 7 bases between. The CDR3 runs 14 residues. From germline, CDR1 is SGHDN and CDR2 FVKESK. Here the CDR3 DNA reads TGTGCCAGCAGCCAAGATAACGTACAAGAGACCCAGTACTTC. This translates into CASSQDNVQETQYF.

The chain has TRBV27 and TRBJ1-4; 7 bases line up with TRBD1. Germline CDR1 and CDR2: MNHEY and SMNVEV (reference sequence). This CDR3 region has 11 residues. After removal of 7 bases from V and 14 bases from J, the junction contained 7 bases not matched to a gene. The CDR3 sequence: CASKWRGRLFF. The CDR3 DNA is TGTGCCAGCAAATGGAGGGGGCGCCTGTTTTTT.

The CDR3 region is CASSDSLPNQPQHF. The CDR3 DNA reads as TGTGCCAGCAGTGACTCCCTTCCGAATCAGCCCCAGCATTTT. The chain carries TRBV6-4 and TRBJ1-5; no clear D. The CDR3 has 14 residues. Germline CDR1 is MRHNA and CDR2 is SNTAGT. V lost 0 bases to trimming and J lost 4 bases, with 7 bases between them.

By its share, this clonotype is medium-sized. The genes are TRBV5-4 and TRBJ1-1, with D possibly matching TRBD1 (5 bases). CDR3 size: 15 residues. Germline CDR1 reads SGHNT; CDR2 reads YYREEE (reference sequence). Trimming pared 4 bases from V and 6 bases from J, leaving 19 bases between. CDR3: CASSQQGYYGPEAFF. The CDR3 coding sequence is TGTGCCAGCAGCCAGCAGGGCTACTATGGCCCTGAAGCTTTCTTT. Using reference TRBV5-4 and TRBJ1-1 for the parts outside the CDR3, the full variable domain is ETGVTQSPTHLIKTRGQQVTLRCSSQSGHNTVSWYQQALGQGPQFIFQYYREEENGRGNFPPRFSGLQFPNYSSELNVNALELDDSALYLCASSQQGYYGPEAFFGQGTRLTVV.

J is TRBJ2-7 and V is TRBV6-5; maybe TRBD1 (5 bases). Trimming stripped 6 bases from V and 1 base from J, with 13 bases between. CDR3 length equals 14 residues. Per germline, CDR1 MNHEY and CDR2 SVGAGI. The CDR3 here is CASRSGAQSYEQYF. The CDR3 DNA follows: TGTGCCAGCAGGTCTGGGGCCCAATCCTACGAGCAGTACTTC.

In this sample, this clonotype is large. The CDR3 region has the DNA TGTGCCAGCAGCGCCCCGGGACAGGGGTACCCTAACTCCTACGAGCAGTACTTC. This codes for CASSAPGQGYPNSYEQYF. V and J are TRBV7-8 and TRBJ2-7, with TRBD1 matching 10 bases. Unmatched junction bases numbered 13, after V lost 5 bases and J lost 0 bases. Germline V CDR1 and CDR2: SGHVS, FQNEAQ. There are 18 residues in the CDR3.

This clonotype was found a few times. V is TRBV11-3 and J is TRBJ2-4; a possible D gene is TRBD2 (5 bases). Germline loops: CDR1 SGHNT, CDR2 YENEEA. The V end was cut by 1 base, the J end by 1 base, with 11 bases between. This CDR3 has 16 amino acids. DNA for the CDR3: TGTGCCAGCAGCTTAGGCGAACCTAGCGCCAAAAACATTCAGTACTTC. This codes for CASSLGEPSAKNIQYF.

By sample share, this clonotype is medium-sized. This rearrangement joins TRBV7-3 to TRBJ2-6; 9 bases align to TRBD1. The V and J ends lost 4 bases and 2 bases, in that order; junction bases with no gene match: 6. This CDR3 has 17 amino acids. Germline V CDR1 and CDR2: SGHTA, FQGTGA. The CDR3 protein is CASSSGQGRTGANVLTF. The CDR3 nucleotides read TGTGCCAGCAGCTCAGGACAGGGGAGGACTGGGGCCAACGTCCTGACTTTC.

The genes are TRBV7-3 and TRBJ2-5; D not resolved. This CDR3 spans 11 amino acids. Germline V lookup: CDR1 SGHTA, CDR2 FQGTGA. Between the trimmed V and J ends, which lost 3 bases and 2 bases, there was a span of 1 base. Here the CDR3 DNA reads TGTGCCAGCAGCTTTCAAGAGACCCAGTACTTC. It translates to CASSFQETQYF.

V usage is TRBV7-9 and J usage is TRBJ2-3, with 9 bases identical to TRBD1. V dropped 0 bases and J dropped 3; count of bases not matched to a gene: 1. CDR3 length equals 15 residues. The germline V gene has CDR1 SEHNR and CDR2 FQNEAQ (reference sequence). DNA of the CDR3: TGTGCCAGCAGCTTAGCTGGACAGGGGACAGATACGCAGTATTTT. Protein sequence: CASSLAGQGTDTQYF.

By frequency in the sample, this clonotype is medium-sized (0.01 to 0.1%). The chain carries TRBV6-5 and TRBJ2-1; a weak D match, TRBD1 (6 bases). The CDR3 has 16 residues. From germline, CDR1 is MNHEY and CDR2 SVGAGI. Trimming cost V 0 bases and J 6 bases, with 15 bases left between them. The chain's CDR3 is CASSYSTGELLNEQFF. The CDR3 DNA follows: TGTGCCAGCAGTTACTCGACAGGTGAACTCCTCAATGAGCAGTTCTTC.

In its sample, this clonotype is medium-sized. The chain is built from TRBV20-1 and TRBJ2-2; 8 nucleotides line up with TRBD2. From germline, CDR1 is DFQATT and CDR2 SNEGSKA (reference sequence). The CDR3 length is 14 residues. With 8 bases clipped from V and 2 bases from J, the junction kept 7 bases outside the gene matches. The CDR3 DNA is TGCAGTAGCGTAGCGGGACGTAACACCGGGGAGCTGTTTTTT. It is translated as CSSVAGRNTGELFF.

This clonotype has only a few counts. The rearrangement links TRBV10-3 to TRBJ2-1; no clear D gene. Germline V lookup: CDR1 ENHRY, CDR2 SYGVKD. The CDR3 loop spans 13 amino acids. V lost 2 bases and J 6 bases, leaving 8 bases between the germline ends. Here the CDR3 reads CAISEGSGNEQFF. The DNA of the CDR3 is TGTGCCATCAGTGAGGGTAGTGGCAATGAGCAGTTCTTC.